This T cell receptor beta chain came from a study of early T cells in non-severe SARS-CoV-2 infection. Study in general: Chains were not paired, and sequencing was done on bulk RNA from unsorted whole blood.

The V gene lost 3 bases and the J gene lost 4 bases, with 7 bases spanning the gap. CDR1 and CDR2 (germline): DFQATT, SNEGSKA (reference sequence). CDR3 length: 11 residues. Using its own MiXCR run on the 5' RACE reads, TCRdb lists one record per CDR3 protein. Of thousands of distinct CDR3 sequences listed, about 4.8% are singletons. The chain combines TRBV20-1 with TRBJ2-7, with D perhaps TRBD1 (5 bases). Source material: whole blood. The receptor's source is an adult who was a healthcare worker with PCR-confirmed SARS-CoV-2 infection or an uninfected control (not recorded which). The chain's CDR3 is CSARTAYEQYF. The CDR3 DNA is TGCAGTGCTAGGACAGCTTACGAGCAGTACTTC.